Presented here are 7 T cell receptor beta chains from one specimen sequenced in a study of blood T cell repertoires in COVID-19. Sequenced by immunoSEQ multiplex PCR; TCRdb stores in-frame clones only, minus some. The sample contains some 200,000 clones, less than 90% of which appear only once. The sequencing sample was made of peripheral blood. Source of these receptors: a woman in her 70s with acute or convalescent COVID-19.

The chain couples TRBV7-8 to TRBJ2-3; TRBD1 agrees at 7 bases. Germline CDR1 reads SGHVS; CDR2 reads FQNEAQ. The CDR3 has 15 residues. Trimming cost V 6 bases and J 2 bases; bases outside gene matches: 8. The CDR3 sequence: CASRPAGTVTDTQYF. The DNA for the CDR3 is TGTGCCAGCAGGCCGGCCGGGACAGTCACAGATACGCAGTATTTT.

This clone was seen once. The CDR3 is CASSPLAGRVETQYF. The DNA of the CDR3 is TGTGCCAGCAGTCCTCTAGCGGGGAGGGTAGAGACCCAGTACTTC. V and J are TRBV7-8 and TRBJ2-5; 9 nucleotides match TRBD2. The CDR3 runs to 15 residues. Per the germline V gene, CDR1 is SGHVS and CDR2 is FQNEAQ. The ends lost 6 bases at V and 4 bases at J; junction bases unmatched: 9.

This clone occurred once. V gene TRBV5-1 combines with J gene TRBJ2-3, with TRBD2 matching over 11 bases. In germline, CDR1 is SGHRS, CDR2 YFSETQ. The trim removed 0 bases at V and 5 bases at J, leaving 2 bases unmatched. The CDR3 extends over 15 amino acids. The CDR3 region is CASSLETSGIDTQYF. CDR3 nucleotides: TGCGCCAGCAGCTTGGAGACTAGCGGGATAGATACGCAGTATTTT.

This sequence joins TRBV9 and TRBJ1-1; 9 bases line up with TRBD1. The CDR3 runs 16 residues. Trimming cost V 4 bases and J 3 bases; bases outside gene matches: 10. The germline CDR1 and CDR2 sequences are SGDLS and YYNGEE. CDR3 loop: CASSPGQGKLDTEAFF. The DNA for the CDR3 is TGTGCCAGCAGCCCGGGACAGGGAAAGCTGGACACTGAAGCTTTCTTT.

This chain links TRBV2 with TRBJ2-5, with 10 bases identical to TRBD2. The germline V gene encodes CDR1 SNHLY and CDR2 FYNNEI. V was clipped by 6 bases and J by 3 bases; unmatched bases: 1. This CDR3 has 13 amino acids. The chain's CDR3 is CASRAGGEETQYF. CDR3 coding DNA: TGTGCCAGCAGAGCGGGAGGGGAAGAGACCCAGTACTTC.

The chain employs TRBV10-3 and TRBJ2-1; 11 positions match TRBD2. CDR1 ENHRY and CDR2 SYGVKD come from the germline V gene. The CDR3 has 14 residues. V was clipped by 6 bases and J by 8 bases; unmatched bases: 6. CDR3 sequence (DNA): TGTGCCATCAGGGGGACTAGCGGAGGGGATGAGCAGTTCTTC. This gives the protein CAIRGTSGGDEQFF.

The count of this clone is one. CDR3 in amino acids: CASSPREGNTGELFF. CDR3 bases: TGTGCCAGCTCACCACGGGAGGGGAACACCGGGGAGCTGTTTTTT. This rearrangement joins TRBV18 to TRBJ2-2, with 7 bases matching TRBD2. Germline V CDR1 and CDR2: KGHSH, LQKENI. The CDR3 contains 15 residues. After removal of 1 base from V and 1 base from J, the junction contained 0 bases not matched to a gene.